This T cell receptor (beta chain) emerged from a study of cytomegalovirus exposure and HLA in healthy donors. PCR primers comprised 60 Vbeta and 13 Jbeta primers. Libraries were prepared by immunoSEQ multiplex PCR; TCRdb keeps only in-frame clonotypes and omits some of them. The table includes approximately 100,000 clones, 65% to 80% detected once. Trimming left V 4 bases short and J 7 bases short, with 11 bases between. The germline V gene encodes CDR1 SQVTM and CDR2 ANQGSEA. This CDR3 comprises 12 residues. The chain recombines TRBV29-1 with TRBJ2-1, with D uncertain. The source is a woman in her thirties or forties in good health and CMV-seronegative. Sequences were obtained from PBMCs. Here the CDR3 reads CSVVSVRNEQFF. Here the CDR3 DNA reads TGCAGCGTTGTGTCAGTGAGGAATGAGCAGTTCTTC.